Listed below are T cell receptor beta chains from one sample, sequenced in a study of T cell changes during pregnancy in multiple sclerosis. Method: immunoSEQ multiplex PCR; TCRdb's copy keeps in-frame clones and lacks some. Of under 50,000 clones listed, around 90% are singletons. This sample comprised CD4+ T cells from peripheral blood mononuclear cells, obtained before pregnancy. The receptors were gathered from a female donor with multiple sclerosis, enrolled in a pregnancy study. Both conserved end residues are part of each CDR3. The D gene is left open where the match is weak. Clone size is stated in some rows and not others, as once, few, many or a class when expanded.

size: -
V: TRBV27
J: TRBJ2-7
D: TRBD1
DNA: TGTGCCAGCAGTTTAACCCGGACAGGGGGCCGGAGGGACGAGCAGTACTTC
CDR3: CASSLTRTGGRRDEQYF

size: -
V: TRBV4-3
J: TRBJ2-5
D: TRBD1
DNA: TGCGCCAGCAGCCAACAACAGGGGGAGACCCAGTACTTC
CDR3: CASSQQQGETQYF

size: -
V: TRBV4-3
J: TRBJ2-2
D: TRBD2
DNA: TGCGCCAGCAGCAATCCTGGGGCGGGGGGTACCGGGGAGCTGTTTTTT
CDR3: CASSNPGAGGTGELFF

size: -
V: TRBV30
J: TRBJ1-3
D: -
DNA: TGTGCCTGGAGTGCAAGGGGCTTAGTTGGAAACACCATATATTTT
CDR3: CAWSARGLVGNTIYF

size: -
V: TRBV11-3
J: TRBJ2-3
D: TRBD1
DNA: TGTGCCAGCAGCCCAGGGGGCACCCTCACGGGTGATACGCAGTATTTT
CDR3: CASSPGGTLTGDTQYF

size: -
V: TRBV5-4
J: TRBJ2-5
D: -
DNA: TGTGCCAGCAGCTTGGTAGAGGAGACCCAGTACTTC
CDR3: CASSLVEETQYF

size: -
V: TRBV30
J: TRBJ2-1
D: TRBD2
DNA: TGTGCCTGGAGTGATATGGGGGGGGCCTACAATGAGCAGTTCTTC
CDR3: CAWSDMGGAYNEQFF

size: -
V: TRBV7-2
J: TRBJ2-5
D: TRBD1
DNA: TGTGCCAGCAGCACAAAGGTTTTAACAGGGGTGGGTGTACGGACCCAGTACTTC
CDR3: CASSTKVLTGVGVRTQYF

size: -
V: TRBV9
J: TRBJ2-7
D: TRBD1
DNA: TGTGCCAGCAGCCCTCGACAGGGGATCGGCGACGAGCAGTACTTC
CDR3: CASSPRQGIGDEQYF

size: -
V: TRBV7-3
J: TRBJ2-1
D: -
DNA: TGTGCCAGCAGCTCCGCCCCGGGTGGTGAGCAGTTCTTC
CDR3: CASSSAPGGEQFF

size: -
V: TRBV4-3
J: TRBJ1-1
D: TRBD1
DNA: TGCGCCAGCAGCCAAGATGGTCCGGGACAGCAATTGAACACTGAAGCTTTCTTT
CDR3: CASSQDGPGQQLNTEAFF

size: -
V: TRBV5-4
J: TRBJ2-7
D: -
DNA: TGTGCCAGCAGCTTGGACCCAACTCGGGACTACGAGCAGTACTTC
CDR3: CASSLDPTRDYEQYF

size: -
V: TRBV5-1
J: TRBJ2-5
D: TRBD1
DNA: TGCGCCAGCAGCTTGGTTCGGACAGGGGACTACCAAGAGACCCAGTACTTC
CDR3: CASSLVRTGDYQETQYF

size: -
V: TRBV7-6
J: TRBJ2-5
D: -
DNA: TGTGCCAGCAGCCATAAAGGACAGTTCCAAGAGACCCAGTACTTC
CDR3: CASSHKGQFQETQYF

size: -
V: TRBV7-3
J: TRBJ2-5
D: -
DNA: TGTGCCAGCAGCCTCCGGGAAGGGGGGACCCAGTACTTC
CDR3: CASSLREGGTQYF

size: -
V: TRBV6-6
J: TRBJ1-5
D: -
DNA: TGTGCCAGCAGTTACTCGGCCTCCCGAAATCAGCCCCAGCATTTT
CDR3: CASSYSASRNQPQHF

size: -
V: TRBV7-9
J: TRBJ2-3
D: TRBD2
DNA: TGTGCCAGCGAACTAAGCGGGGGCACAGATACGCAGTATTTT
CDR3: CASELSGGTDTQYF

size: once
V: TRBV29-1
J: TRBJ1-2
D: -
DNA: TGCAGCGTTGAGGGGGGAGGCGGCTATGGCTACACCTTC
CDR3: CSVEGGGGYGYTF

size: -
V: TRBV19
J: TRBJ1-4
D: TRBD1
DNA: TGTGCCAGTAGTGCCGGGACAGGGTTGGCGGCTAATGAAAAACTGTTTTTT
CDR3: CASSAGTGLAANEKLFF

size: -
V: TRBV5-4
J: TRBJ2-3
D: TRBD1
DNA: TGTGCCAGCAGTCCGGGACAGGAGACAGATACGCAGTATTTT
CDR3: CASSPGQETDTQYF